This TCR beta chain was identified during a study of T cells in localized non-small cell lung cancer. General study findings and limits: Turning up in adjacent lung were a median 57 of the top 100 tumor clones. The study found T cell clonality highest in uninvolved adjacent lung, above tumor. Longer overall survival was associated with a higher density of T cells in the blood.

Germline V gene data show CDR1 as SGHDT and CDR2 as YYEEEE. This CDR3 is built from 12 residues. With 1 base removed from V and 6 bases from J, the gap between germline ends came to 8 bases. Sequencing was performed with immunoSEQ multiplex PCR; in TCRdb, only in-frame clones are kept and a portion is missing. The sample records approximately 41,000 clones, 86% being singletons. Comment on this clone: The antigen remains unidentified.

The receptor's source is a male donor at least 60 years old with stage II lung adenocarcinoma. This chain links TRBV5-6 with TRBJ2-7; tentative D call: TRBD1 (6 bases). The material was peripheral blood mononuclear cells, obtained before any cancer treatment. CDR3 bases: TGTGCCAGCAGCTTGACAGGGCGCGAGCAGTACTTC. Amino acids: CASSLTGREQYF.